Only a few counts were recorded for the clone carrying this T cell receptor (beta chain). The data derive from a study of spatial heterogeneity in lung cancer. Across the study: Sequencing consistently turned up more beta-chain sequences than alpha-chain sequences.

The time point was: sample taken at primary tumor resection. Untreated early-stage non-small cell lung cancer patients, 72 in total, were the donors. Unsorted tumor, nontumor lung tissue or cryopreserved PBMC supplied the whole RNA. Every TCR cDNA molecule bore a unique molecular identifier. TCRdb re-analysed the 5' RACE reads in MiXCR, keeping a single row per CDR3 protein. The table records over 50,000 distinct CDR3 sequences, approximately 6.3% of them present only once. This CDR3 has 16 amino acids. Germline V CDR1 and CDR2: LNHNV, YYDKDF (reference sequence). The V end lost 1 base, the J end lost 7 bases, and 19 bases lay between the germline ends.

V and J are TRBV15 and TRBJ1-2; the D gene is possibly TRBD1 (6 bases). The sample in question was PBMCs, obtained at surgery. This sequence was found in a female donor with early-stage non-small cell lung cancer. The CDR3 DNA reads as TGTGCCACCAGCAGAGGGCTGGAACCGGGACATCCTGGCTACACCTTC. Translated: CATSRGLEPGHPGYTF. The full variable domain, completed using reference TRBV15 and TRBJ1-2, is DAMVIQNPRYQVTQFGKPVTLSCSQTLNHNVMYWYQQKSSQAPKLLFHYYDKDFNNEADTPDNFQSRRPNTSFCFLDIRSPGLGDTAMYLCATSRGLEPGHPGYTFGSGTRLTVV.